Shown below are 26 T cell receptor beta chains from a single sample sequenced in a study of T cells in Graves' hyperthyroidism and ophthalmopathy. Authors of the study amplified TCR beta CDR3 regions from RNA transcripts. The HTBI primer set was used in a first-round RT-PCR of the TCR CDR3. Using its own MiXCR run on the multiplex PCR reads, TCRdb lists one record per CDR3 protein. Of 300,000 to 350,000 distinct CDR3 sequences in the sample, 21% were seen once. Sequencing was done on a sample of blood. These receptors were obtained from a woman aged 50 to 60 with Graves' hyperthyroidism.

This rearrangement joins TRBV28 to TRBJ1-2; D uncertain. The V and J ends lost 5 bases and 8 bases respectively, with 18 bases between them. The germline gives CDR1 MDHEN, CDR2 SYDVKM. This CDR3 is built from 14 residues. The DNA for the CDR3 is TGTGCCAGCAGTCGCATCATAGGACGGAGAGGCTACACCTTC. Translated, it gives CASSRIIGRRGYTF.

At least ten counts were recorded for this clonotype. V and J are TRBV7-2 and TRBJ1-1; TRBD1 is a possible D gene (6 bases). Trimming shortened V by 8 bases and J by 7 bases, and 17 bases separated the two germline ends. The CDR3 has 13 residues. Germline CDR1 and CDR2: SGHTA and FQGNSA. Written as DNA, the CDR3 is TGTGCCAGCGGCCCCGGGGGGCCGGGTGAAGCTTTCTTT. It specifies CASGPGGPGEAFF.

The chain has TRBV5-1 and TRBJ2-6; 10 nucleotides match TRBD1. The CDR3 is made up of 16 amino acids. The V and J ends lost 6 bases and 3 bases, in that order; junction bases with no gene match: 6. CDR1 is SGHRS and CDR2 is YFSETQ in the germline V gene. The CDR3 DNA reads TGCGCCAGCACCAGACAGGGGGCTTATGGGGCCAACGTCCTGACTTTC. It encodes CASTRQGAYGANVLTF.

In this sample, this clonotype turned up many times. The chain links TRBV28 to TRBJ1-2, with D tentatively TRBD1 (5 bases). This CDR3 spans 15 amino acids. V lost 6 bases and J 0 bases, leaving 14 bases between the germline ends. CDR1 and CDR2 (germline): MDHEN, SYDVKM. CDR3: CASRIDSNSNYGYTF. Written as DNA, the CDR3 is TGTGCCAGCAGGATAGACAGCAACTCTAACTATGGCTACACCTTC.

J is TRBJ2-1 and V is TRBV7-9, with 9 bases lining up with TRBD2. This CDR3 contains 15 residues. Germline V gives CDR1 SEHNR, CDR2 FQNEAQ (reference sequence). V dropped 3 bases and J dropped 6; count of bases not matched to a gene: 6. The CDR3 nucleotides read TGTGCCAGCAGCTTGGCTGCGGGAGGGCGCAATGAGCAGTTCTTC. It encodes CASSLAAGGRNEQFF. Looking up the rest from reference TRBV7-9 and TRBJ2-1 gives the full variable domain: DTGVSQNPRHKITKRGQNVTFRCDPISEHNRLYWYRQTLGQGPEFLTYFQNEAQLEKSRLLSDRFSAERPKGSFSTLEIQRTEQGDSAMYLCASSLAAGGRNEQFFGPGTRLTVL.

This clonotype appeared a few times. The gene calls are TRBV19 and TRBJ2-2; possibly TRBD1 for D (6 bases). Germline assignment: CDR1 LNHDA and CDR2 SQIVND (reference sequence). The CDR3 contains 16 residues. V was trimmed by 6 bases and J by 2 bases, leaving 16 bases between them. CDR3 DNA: TGTGCCAGTAGCAAACCCGGGACAATAAACACCGGGGAGCTGTTTTTT. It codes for CASSKPGTINTGELFF.

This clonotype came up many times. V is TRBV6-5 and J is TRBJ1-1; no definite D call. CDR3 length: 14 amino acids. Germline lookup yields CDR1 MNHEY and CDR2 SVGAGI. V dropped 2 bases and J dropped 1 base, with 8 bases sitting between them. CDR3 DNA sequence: TGTGCCAGCAGTTACGAATCAACGAACACTGAAGCTTTCTTT. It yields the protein CASSYESTNTEAFF.

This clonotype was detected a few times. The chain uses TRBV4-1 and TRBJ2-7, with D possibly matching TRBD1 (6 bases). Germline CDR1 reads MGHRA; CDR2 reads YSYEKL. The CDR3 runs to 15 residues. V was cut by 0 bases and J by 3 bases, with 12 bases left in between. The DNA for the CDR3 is TGCGCCAGCAGCCAAGACAGGGGAGATAACTACGAGCAGTACTTC. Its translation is CASSQDRGDNYEQYF.

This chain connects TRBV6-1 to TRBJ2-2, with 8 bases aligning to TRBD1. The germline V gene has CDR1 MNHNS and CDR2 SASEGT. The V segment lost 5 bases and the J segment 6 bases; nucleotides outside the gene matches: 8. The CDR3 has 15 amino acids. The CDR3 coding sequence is TGTGCCAGCAGTCGCCGGGACAGGAATTCCGGGGAGCTGTTTTTT. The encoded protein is CASSRRDRNSGELFF.

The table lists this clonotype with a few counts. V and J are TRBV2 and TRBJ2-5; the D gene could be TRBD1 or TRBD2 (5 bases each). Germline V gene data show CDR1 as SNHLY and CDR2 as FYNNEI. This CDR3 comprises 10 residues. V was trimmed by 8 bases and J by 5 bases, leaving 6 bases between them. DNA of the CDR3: TGTGCCAGCGGGACGGAGACCCAGTACTTC. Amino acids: CASGTETQYF.

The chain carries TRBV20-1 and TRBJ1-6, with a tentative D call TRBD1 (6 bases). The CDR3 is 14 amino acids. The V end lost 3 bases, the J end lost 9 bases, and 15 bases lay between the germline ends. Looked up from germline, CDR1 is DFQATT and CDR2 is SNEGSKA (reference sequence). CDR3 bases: TGCAGTGCTAGTCCCGGGGGGACAAGTTCACCCCTCCACTTT. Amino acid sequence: CSASPGGTSSPLHF.

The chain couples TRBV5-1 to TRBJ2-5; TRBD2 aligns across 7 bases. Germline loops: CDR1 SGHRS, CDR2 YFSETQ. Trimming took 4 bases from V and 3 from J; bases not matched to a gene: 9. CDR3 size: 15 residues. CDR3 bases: TGCGCCAGCAGCCTAGCGGCCAGGCTCGAAGAGACCCAGTACTTC. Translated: CASSLAARLEETQYF.

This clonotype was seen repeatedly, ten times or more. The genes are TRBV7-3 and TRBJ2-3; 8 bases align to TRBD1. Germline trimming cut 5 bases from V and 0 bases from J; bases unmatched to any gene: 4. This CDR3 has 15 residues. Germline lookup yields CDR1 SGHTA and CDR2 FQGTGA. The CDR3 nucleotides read TGTGCCAGCAGCAAGACAGGGGAAAGCACAGATACGCAGTATTTT. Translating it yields CASSKTGESTDTQYF.

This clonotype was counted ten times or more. The CDR3: CASIEGQGLNTEAFF. The CDR3 nucleotides are TGTGCCAGCATAGAAGGACAGGGGTTGAACACTGAAGCTTTCTTT. The chain recombines TRBV27 with TRBJ1-1; 9 positions agree with TRBD1. CDR1 and CDR2 from the germline V gene are MNHEY and SMNVEV (reference sequence). V shed 7 bases, J shed 0 bases, and the junction held 6 bases outside the gene matches. The CDR3 has 15 residues.

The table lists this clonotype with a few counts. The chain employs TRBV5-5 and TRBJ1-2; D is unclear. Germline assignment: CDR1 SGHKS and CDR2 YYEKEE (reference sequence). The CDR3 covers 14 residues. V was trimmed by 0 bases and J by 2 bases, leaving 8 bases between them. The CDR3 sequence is CASSLVASNYGYTF. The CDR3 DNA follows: TGTGCCAGCAGCTTGGTCGCTTCGAACTATGGCTACACCTTC.

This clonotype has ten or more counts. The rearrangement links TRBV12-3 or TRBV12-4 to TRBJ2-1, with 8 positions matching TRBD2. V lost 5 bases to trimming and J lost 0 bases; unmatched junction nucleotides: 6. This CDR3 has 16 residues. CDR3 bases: TGTGCCAGCAGTCGGCGGGAGGAAAGCTCCTACAATGAGCAGTTCTTC. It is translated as CASSRREESSYNEQFF.

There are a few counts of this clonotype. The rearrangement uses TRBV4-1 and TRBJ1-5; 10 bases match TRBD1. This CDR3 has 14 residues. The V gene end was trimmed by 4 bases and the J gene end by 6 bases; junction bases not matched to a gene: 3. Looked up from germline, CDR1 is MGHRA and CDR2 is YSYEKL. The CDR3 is CASSLDRGGQPQHF. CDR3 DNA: TGCGCCAGCAGCCTGGACAGGGGGGGTCAGCCCCAGCATTTT.

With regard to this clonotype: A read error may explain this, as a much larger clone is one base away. CDR3 nucleotide sequence: TGTGCCAGCAGTTTACCAGGAAGCAGTCAGCCCCAGCATTTT. The encoded protein is CASSLPGSSQPQHF. The rearrangement joins TRBV28 to TRBJ1-5, with D uncertain. Germline-derived CDR1 and CDR2 are MDHEN and SYDVKM. The CDR3 spans 14 residues.

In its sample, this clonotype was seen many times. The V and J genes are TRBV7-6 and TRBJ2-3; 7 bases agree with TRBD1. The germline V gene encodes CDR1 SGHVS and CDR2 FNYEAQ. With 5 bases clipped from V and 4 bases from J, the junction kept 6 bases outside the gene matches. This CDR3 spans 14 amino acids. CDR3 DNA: TGTGCCAGCAGCAGAAACAGGGGCGCAGATACGCAGTATTTT. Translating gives CASSRNRGADTQYF.

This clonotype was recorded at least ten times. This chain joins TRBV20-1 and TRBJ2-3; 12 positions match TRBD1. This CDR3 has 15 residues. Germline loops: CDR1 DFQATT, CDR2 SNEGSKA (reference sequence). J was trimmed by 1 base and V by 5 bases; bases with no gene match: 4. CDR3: CSAGGQGAGTDTQYF. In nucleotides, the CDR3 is TGCAGTGCTGGGGGACAGGGGGCAGGCACAGATACGCAGTATTTT.

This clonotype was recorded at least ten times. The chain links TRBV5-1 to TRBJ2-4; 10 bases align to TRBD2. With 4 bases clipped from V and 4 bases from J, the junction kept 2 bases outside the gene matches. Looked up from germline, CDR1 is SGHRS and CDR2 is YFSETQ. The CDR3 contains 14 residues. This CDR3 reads CASSPTSGKNIQYF. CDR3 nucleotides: TGCGCCAGCAGCCCGACTAGCGGGAAAAACATTCAGTACTTC.

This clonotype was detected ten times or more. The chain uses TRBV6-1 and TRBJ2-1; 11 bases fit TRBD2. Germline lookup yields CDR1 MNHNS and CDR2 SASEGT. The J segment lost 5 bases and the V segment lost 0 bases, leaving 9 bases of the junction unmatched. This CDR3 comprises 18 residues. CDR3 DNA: TGTGCCAGCAGTGAAGCTCTAGCGGGAGGTCGAGCTAACAATGAGCAGTTCTTC. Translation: CASSEALAGGRANNEQFF.

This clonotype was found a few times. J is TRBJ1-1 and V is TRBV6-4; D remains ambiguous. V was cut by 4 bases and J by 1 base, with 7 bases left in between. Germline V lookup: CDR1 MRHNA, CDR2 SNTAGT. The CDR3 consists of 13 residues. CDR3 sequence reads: CASSAIENTEAFF. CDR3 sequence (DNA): TGTGCCAGCAGTGCGATAGAGAACACTGAAGCTTTCTTT.

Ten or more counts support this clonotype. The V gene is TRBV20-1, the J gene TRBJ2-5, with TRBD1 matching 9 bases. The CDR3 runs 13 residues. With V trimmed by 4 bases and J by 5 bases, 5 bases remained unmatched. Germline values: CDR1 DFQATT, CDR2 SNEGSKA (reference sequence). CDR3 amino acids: CSANRGLGETQYF. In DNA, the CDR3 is TGCAGTGCTAACAGGGGGCTCGGGGAGACCCAGTACTTC.

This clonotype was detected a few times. CDR3 nucleotides: TGTGCCAGCAGGATAGGGAACTCTGGAAACACCATATATTTT. Amino acids: CASRIGNSGNTIYF. The gene calls are TRBV2 and TRBJ1-3; D unresolved. The CDR3 contains 14 residues. V was trimmed by 6 bases and J by 0 bases, leaving 9 bases between them. Germline values: CDR1 SNHLY, CDR2 FYNNEI. Drawing the rest from reference TRBV2 and TRBJ1-3, the complete variable domain is EPEVTQTPSHQVTQMGQEVILRCVPISNHLYFYWYRQILGQKVEFLVSFYNNEISEKSEIFDDQFSVERPDGSNFTLKIRSTKLEDSAMYFCASRIGNSGNTIYFGEGSWLTVV.

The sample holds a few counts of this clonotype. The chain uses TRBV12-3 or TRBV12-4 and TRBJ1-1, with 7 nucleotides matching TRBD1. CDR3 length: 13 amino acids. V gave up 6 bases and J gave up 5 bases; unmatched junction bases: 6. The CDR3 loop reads CASRETGPTEAFF. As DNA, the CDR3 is TGTGCCAGCAGAGAGACAGGGCCGACTGAAGCTTTCTTT.